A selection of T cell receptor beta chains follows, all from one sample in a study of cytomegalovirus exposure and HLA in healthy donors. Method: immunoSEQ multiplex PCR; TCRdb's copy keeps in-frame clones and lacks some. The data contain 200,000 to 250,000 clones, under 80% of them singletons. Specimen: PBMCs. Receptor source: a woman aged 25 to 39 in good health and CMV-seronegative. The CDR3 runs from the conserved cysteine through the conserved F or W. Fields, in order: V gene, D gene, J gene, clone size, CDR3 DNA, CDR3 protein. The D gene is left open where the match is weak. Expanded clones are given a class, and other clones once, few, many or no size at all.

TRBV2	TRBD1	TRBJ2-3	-	TGTGCCAGCAGTTCCCATGACAGGGCCCGCACAGATACGCAGTATTTT	CASSSHDRARTDTQYF
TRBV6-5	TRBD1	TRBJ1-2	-	TGTGCCAGCCATCGGGACAGGTTCTATGGCTACACCTTC	CASHRDRFYGYTF
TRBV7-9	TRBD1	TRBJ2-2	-	TGTGCCAGCTGCCCGACAGGGGTGGCCGGGGAGCTGTTTTTT	CASCPTGVAGELFF
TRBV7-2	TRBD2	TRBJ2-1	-	TGTGCCAGCAGAGGAACTAGCGGCTACAATGAGCAGTTCTTC	CASRGTSGYNEQFF
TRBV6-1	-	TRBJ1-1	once	TGTGCCAGCAGTGAGACAGGAATGAACACTGAAGCTTTCTTT	CASSETGMNTEAFF
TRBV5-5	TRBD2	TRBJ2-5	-	TGTGCCAGCAGCTTCCTAGCGGGGGAACAAGAGACCCAGTACTTC	CASSFLAGEQETQYF
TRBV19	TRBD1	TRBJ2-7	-	TGTGCCAGTAGTTTTGGACAGGGCATAAGGGACGAGCAGTACTTC	CASSFGQGIRDEQYF
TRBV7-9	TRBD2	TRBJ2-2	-	TGTGCCAGCAGCTTACCGACTAGCGGGGGCCAGAGCGGGGAGCTGTTTTTT	CASSLPTSGGQSGELFF
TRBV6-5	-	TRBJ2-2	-	TGTGCCAGCAGTCCGCGACTCAACACCGGGGAGCTGTTTTTT	CASSPRLNTGELFF
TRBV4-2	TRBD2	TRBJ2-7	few	TGTGCCAGCAGCCAAGAATTTAGCGGGGGGGCCCACGCGCAGTACTTC	CASSQEFSGGAHAQYF